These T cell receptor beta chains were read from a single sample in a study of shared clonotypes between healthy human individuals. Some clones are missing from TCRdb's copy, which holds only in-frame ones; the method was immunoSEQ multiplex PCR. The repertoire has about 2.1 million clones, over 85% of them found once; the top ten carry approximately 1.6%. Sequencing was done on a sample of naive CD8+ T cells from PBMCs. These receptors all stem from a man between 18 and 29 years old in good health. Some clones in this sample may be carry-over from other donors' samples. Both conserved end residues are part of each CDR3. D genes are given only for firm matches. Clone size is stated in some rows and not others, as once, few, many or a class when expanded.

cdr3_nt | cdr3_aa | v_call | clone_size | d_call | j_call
TGCAGCGCTCTAGCGGGGACAAGCTCCTACGAGCAGTACTTC | CSALAGTSSYEQYF | TRBV29-1 | . | TRBD2 | TRBJ2-7
TGTGCCAGCAGCCCGGGACAGAGGAACACTGAAGCTTTCTTT | CASSPGQRNTEAFF | TRBV6-1 | . | TRBD1 | TRBJ1-1
TGTGCCAGCAGTGAAAGCTGGTGGCAGCTGAACACCGGGGAGCTGTTTTTT | CASSESWWQLNTGELFF | TRBV25-1 | . | . | TRBJ2-2
TGTGCCAGCAGCGGCCGGCCAGGCGGCGAGCAGTACTTC | CASSGRPGGEQYF | TRBV7-2 | . | . | TRBJ2-7
TGTGCCAGCAGTTACTCGGAGGCCAGCTCCTACGAGCAGTACTTC | CASSYSEASSYEQYF | TRBV6-5 | . | . | TRBJ2-7
TGTGCCAGCAGTTACTCAGGCAGGGACACTGAAGCTTTCTTT | CASSYSGRDTEAFF | TRBV6-5 | . | . | TRBJ1-1
TGTGCCAGCAGCCGAGGGAGGAGTACTGAAGCTTTCTTT | CASSRGRSTEAFF | TRBV28 | . | . | TRBJ1-1
TGTGCCGGTCCAGGGATTGGCTACACCTTC | CAGPGIGYTF | TRBV5-8 | few | . | TRBJ1-2
TGTGCCAGCAGTTTATCTGGGACAGGGTATGGCTACACCTTC | CASSLSGTGYGYTF | TRBV28 | . | TRBD1 | TRBJ1-2
TGTGCCATCAGTGACGCGGGGAGAGGGCAGCCCCAGCATTTT | CAISDAGRGQPQHF | TRBV10-3 | few | . | TRBJ1-5
TGTGCCACGAGGAGCGACACAGATACGCAGTATTTT | CATRSDTDTQYF | TRBV19 | . | . | TRBJ2-3
TGTGCCAGCAGCCCGGGACTAGCGGGGGTCTACGAGCAGTACTTC | CASSPGLAGVYEQYF | TRBV5-4 | once | TRBD2 | TRBJ2-7
TGTGCCAGCAGTGGGAGGGAGGGCCATTTGTACGAGCAGTACTTC | CASSGREGHLYEQYF | TRBV25-1 | . | TRBD2 | TRBJ2-7
TGTGCCAGCAGCGTAGGGACAGGAAATGAAAAACTGTTTTTT | CASSVGTGNEKLFF | TRBV9 | . | TRBD1 | TRBJ1-4
TGTGCCAGCAGCCGAGGGCAGGGGGCTCTGGAAAAACTGTTTTTT | CASSRGQGALEKLFF | TRBV7-9 | . | TRBD1 | TRBJ1-4
TGTGCCAGTAGTCTCGGGGTGAACACTGAAGCTTTCTTT | CASSLGVNTEAFF | TRBV19 | few | . | TRBJ1-1
TGTGCCGGAGAGACTAGCGGGAGCTATCTGTTCTTC | CAGETSGSYLFF | TRBV2 | few | TRBD2 | TRBJ2-1
TGTGCCAGCAGCTCCGGGGCCGAAAAACTGTTTTTT | CASSSGAEKLFF | TRBV11-2 | . | . | TRBJ1-4
TGTGCCAGCAGTTTAACAAGTGGGGATGCCTTCACCGGGGAGCTGTTTTTT | CASSLTSGDAFTGELFF | TRBV27 | . | . | TRBJ2-2
TGTGCCAGCAGCTTGGGGACAGGCCCGTCGGCAGATACGCAGTATTTT | CASSLGTGPSADTQYF | TRBV5-8 | . | TRBD1 | TRBJ2-3
TGTGCCAGCAGCGTAGGCCAGGGGTCCGAGCAGTACTTC | CASSVGQGSEQYF | TRBV9 | . | . | TRBJ2-7
TGTGCCAGCAGCACTACGGGACAGTCGAACACTGAAGCTTTCTTT | CASSTTGQSNTEAFF | TRBV5-4 | . | TRBD1 | TRBJ1-1
TGTGCCAGCTCACCAGGTGCAGGAGCCTACGAGCAGTACTTC | CASSPGAGAYEQYF | TRBV18 | . | . | TRBJ2-7
TGTGCCAGTAGTATTCGAAGGGCCGGAGGACCCTCCGACTACGAGCAGTACTTC | CASSIRRAGGPSDYEQYF | TRBV19 | once | . | TRBJ2-7
TGTGCCAGCAGTTTAAGGGACAGAACCTACGAGCAGTACTTC | CASSLRDRTYEQYF | TRBV28 | . | TRBD1 | TRBJ2-7
TGTGCCAGCAGCACTAGCGGGAGCGCCTACAATGAGCAGTTCTTC | CASSTSGSAYNEQFF | TRBV5-6 | . | TRBD2 | TRBJ2-1
TGCGCCAGCAGTGAGGGGACAGCCAACAGTGACATTCAGTACTTC | CASSEGTANSDIQYF | TRBV10-1 | once | TRBD1 | TRBJ2-4
TGCAGCGTCAAAACAGGGGCCGGGGAGCTGTTTTTT | CSVKTGAGELFF | TRBV29-1 | . | TRBD1 | TRBJ2-2
TGTGCCATCAGTGCCTTCCCGGGACAAGAACCTGAAAAACTGTTTTTT | CAISAFPGQEPEKLFF | TRBV10-3 | . | . | TRBJ1-4
TGTGCCAGTAGTATAGGGGGGACCGGGGAGCTGTTTTTT | CASSIGGTGELFF | TRBV19 | . | . | TRBJ2-2
TGCGCCAGCAGCCAAGATACACCGGGGTTTGTTGGCACCGGGGAGCTGTTTTTT | CASSQDTPGFVGTGELFF | TRBV4-1 | . | . | TRBJ2-2
TGTGCCAGCAGCTTAATTTGGGCGGTCCGGGACTTCGAGCAGTACTTC | CASSLIWAVRDFEQYF | TRBV11-2 | . | . | TRBJ2-7
TGCAGCGCCGAGACAGCCAACACTGAAGCTTTCTTT | CSAETANTEAFF | TRBV29-1 | . | . | TRBJ1-1
TGCGCCAGCAGCCAAGACATTAGCGGGAGGGGAACAGATACGCAGTATTTT | CASSQDISGRGTDTQYF | TRBV4-1 | . | TRBD2 | TRBJ2-3
TGTGCCAGCTCACCCGGGGCGAGCAATCAGCCCCAGCATTTT | CASSPGASNQPQHF | TRBV18 | . | . | TRBJ1-5
TGCGCCAGCAGCCATATCGGATTAACAGGGGACCCCTACGAGCAGTACTTC | CASSHIGLTGDPYEQYF | TRBV4-1 | . | TRBD1 | TRBJ2-7
TGTGCCAGCAGCGGTCCGGGACAGCAATTCTATGGCTACACCTTC | CASSGPGQQFYGYTF | TRBV25-1 | . | TRBD1 | TRBJ1-2
TGCAGCGTTTCTCCGGGACAGGGAAACTATGGCTACACCTTC | CSVSPGQGNYGYTF | TRBV29-1 | . | TRBD1 | TRBJ1-2
TGTGCCTGGAGTGCGCTAGCGGGAGTAGCCAATGAGCAGTTCTTC | CAWSALAGVANEQFF | TRBV30 | once | TRBD2 | TRBJ2-1
TGCGCCAGCAGCCAAGAAATTCGGGACACTTTTAATGAAAAACTGTTTTTT | CASSQEIRDTFNEKLFF | TRBV4-1 | . | . | TRBJ1-4
TGTGCCAGCAGTGCTAGAAGTACCGGGGAGCTGTTTTTT | CASSARSTGELFF | TRBV27 | . | . | TRBJ2-2
TGTGCCAGCAGTTTGCACAGGGGGAGGACTGAAGCTTTCTTT | CASSLHRGRTEAFF | TRBV28 | . | TRBD1 | TRBJ1-1
TGTGCCAGCAGTTTAAACGGGGGCTCCTACAATGAGCAGTTCTTC | CASSLNGGSYNEQFF | TRBV27 | . | . | TRBJ2-1
TGTGCCAGCAGCCTAGGACTGAAACCTAATGAAAAACTGTTTTTT | CASSLGLKPNEKLFF | TRBV27 | . | . | TRBJ1-4
TGTGCCAGCAGCCCGGAGATCGAAACAGGGTCCCCCTACAATGAGCAGTTCTTC | CASSPEIETGSPYNEQFF | TRBV7-7 | . | . | TRBJ2-1
TGCGCCAGCAGCCAAGTAGGAGAGGGTCTTTACAATGAAAAACTGTTTTTT | CASSQVGEGLYNEKLFF | TRBV4-1 | . | . | TRBJ1-4
TGTGCCAGCAGCCAATACCGAGGGAGGGATGAGCAGTTCTTC | CASSQYRGRDEQFF | TRBV14 | . | TRBD2 | TRBJ2-1
TGTGCCAGCAGCTTGAGACAGGGAGCCCAAGAGACCCAGTACTTC | CASSLRQGAQETQYF | TRBV7-9 | . | TRBD1 | TRBJ2-5
TGTGCCAGCAGTACCTGGGATGAGCAGTTCTTC | CASSTWDEQFF | TRBV6-6 | once | . | TRBJ2-1
TGTGCCAGCAGCCGACGGACAGTTGGCTACACCTTC | CASSRRTVGYTF | TRBV28 | . | . | TRBJ1-2
TGTGCCAGCAGCGACAGGGGTACCTACAATGAGCAGTTCTTC | CASSDRGTYNEQFF | TRBV5-6 | . | TRBD1 | TRBJ2-1
TGTGCCAGCAGCGCTGGGGCGAGGCCCCAGCATTTT | CASSAGARPQHF | TRBV9 | . | . | TRBJ1-5
TGTGCCAGCAGCTCACGGCCTAGCGCTAACGATGAGCAGTTCTTC | CASSSRPSANDEQFF | TRBV7-9 | . | . | TRBJ2-1
TGTGCCAGCAGCCCGCGGACTAGCGGATACAATGAGCAGTTCTTC | CASSPRTSGYNEQFF | TRBV9 | . | TRBD2 | TRBJ2-1
TGTGCCAGCAGCTGGGGTATGGACGGCTCCTACGAGCAGTACTTC | CASSWGMDGSYEQYF | TRBV5-6 | . | . | TRBJ2-7
TGCAGCGTGAATTCCCAGGGGGCCTATGGCTACACCTTC | CSVNSQGAYGYTF | TRBV29-1 | . | TRBD1 | TRBJ1-2
TGTGCCTGGAGGGGAACAGGGGCCGCTTCCTACAATGAGCAGTTCTTC | CAWRGTGAASYNEQFF | TRBV30 | . | TRBD1 | TRBJ2-1
TGCGCCAGCATGGACCCAGGCACAGATACGCAGTATTTT | CASMDPGTDTQYF | TRBV10-2 | . | . | TRBJ2-3